The present TCR beta chain was sequenced within a study of T cells in tumors after PD-1 blockade. Study background: Prior checkpoint blockade, systemic immunosuppressant use, or anti-cancer therapy within 4 weeks excluded patients. Treatment was either pembrolizumab 200 mg every 3 weeks or cemiplimab 350 mg every 2 weeks. A subset received ongoing vismodegib 150 mg daily alongside anti-PD-1 therapy.

Genomic DNA template from tumor biopsies or peripheral blood, 616 ng to 6,004 ng input. Trimming pared 4 bases from V and 3 bases from J, leaving 16 bases between. CDR1 is LGHDT, CDR2 YNNKEL, per germline (reference sequence). The CDR3 sequence is 15 residues long. The repertoire was sequenced with immunoSEQ multiplex PCR; TCRdb's copy has only in-frame clones and lacks some. The top ten clones hold approximately 4.5% of a sample with approximately 63,000 clones, around 74% of them seen once. This sequence was found in a human donor with basal cell carcinoma. Sequenced material: PBMCs, taken after anti-PD-1 treatment. V is TRBV3-1 (or the pseudogene TRBV3-2) and J is TRBJ2-7; D ambiguous. Here the CDR3 DNA reads TGTGCCAGCAGCCCCACCACGGGTTATCTCTACGAGCAGTACTTC. It codes for CASSPTTGYLYEQYF.